These 20 T cell receptor beta chains originate from one sample sequenced in a study of T-cell memory formation after mild COVID-19. One entry per CDR3 protein, called by TCRdb with MiXCR from the 5' RACE reads. This sample yields under 450,000 distinct CDR3 sequences, of which less than 25% are seen a single time; about 12% belongs to the top ten. The sequenced sample was PBMCs or a T cell subset sorted from them (not recorded which). These receptors all come from an adult woman who had mild COVID-19 (a few samples of this study predate the infection). Cell type and time point are not known.

This clonotype appeared a few times. CDR3 protein: CATLAGGSNEQFF. Written as DNA, the CDR3 is TGTGCCACCTTAGCGGGAGGCAGCAATGAGCAGTTCTTC. The chain recombines TRBV3-1 with TRBJ2-1; 10 bases agree with TRBD2. V trimming: 10 bases; J trimming: 6 bases; junction bases outside the gene matches: 6. Per the germline V gene, CDR1 is LGHDT and CDR2 is YNNKEL (reference sequence). This CDR3 is 13 amino acids long.

The chain joins TRBV12-3 or TRBV12-4 to TRBJ2-3, with D perhaps TRBD2 (7 bases). Trimming left V 6 bases short and J 1 base short, with 35 bases between. The CDR3 is 22 amino acids. As DNA, the CDR3 is TGTGCCAGCAGGCCGGGACACGCGGCGGCTAGACTAGCCCCTGGGGGCACAGATACGCAGTATTTT. Protein sequence: CASRPGHAAARLAPGGTDTQYF.

This clonotype was seen only once. This chain uses TRBV12-3 or TRBV12-4 with TRBJ2-1; the match to TRBD2 covers 10 bases. CDR3 length equals 18 residues. V lost 5 bases, J lost 4 bases, and 14 bases stayed unmatched. For the CDR3, the DNA is TGTGCCAGCAGTCACTGGACTAGCGGAAGGACTTTATACAATGAGCAGTTCTTC. It encodes CASSHWTSGRTLYNEQFF.

This clonotype was seen more than once but under ten times. The chain is built from TRBV18 and TRBJ2-3; 8 nucleotides match TRBD2. This CDR3 has 17 amino acids. The germline gives CDR1 KGHSH, CDR2 LQKENI. V dropped 3 bases and J dropped 0; count of bases not matched to a gene: 8. CDR3 nucleotide sequence: TGTGCCAGCTCACCCCCGGCGGGACTAGATAGCACAGATACGCAGTATTTT. Its protein product is CASSPPAGLDSTDTQYF. The full variable domain, with the rest looked up from reference TRBV18 and TRBJ2-3, is NAGVMQNPRHLVRRRGQEARLRCSPMKGHSHVYWYRQLPEEGLKFMVYLQKENIIDESGMPKERFSAEFPKEGPSILRIQQVVRGDSAAYFCASSPPAGLDSTDTQYFGPGTRLTVL.

This clonotype was seen a handful of times. The chain has TRBV6-2 or TRBV6-3 and TRBJ1-1; TRBD1 agrees at 8 bases. This CDR3 comprises 18 residues. The trim removed 3 bases at V and 4 bases at J, leaving 16 bases unmatched. The germline CDR1 and CDR2 sequences are MNHEY and SVGEGT. The DNA for the CDR3 is TGTGCCAGCAGTTATCCAGGACAGGGCTTGGCCCCCCCCACTGAAGCTTTCTTT. Protein: CASSYPGQGLAPPTEAFF.

The chain uses TRBV9 and TRBJ2-2; 7 bases fit TRBD2. The V segment lost 3 bases and the J segment 4 bases; nucleotides outside the gene matches: 18. Germline V CDR1 and CDR2: SGDLS, YYNGEE. The CDR3 runs to 19 residues. In nucleotides, the CDR3 is TGTGCCAGCAGCGAGAGGGCCCCCCCTCTGACTAGCCGCACCGGGGAGCTGTTTTTT. Residues: CASSERAPPLTSRTGELFF.

In this sample, this clonotype turned up many times. This chain uses TRBV7-8 with TRBJ2-5; D uncertain. The length of the CDR3 is 15 residues. V lost 5 bases to trimming and J lost 2 bases, with 15 bases between them. Per the germline V gene, CDR1 is SGHVS and CDR2 is FQNEAQ. CDR3 DNA sequence: TGTGCCAGCAGCCCCCAGCTGCTCACTCAAGAGACCCAGTACTTC. This translates into CASSPQLLTQETQYF.

The chain uses TRBV20-1 and TRBJ2-7; TRBD2 is a possible D gene (6 bases). Trimming removed 1 base from V and 1 base from J, with 14 bases in between. The germline gives CDR1 DFQATT, CDR2 SNEGSKA (reference sequence). This CDR3 is built from 15 residues. CDR3 sequence reads: CSARGVGSPSYEQYF. The DNA of the CDR3 is TGCAGTGCTAGAGGGGTCGGGAGCCCTTCCTACGAGCAGTACTTC.

This clonotype showed up just a few times. The chain carries TRBV2 and TRBJ2-3; TRBD2 is a possible D gene (6 bases). The germline V gene has CDR1 SNHLY and CDR2 FYNNEI. CDR3 length: 12 residues. V was clipped by 5 bases and J by 9 bases, with 12 bases between them. DNA for the CDR3: TGTGCCAGCAGTCCGACTAGAGTCACGCAGTATTTT. Its translation: CASSPTRVTQYF.

At least ten counts were recorded for this clonotype. The CDR3 region is CASSSDRGLDEQFF. The CDR3 DNA follows: TGTGCCAGCAGCTCGGACAGGGGGCTGGATGAGCAGTTCTTC. The chain has TRBV5-5 and TRBJ2-1, with 11 nucleotides matching TRBD1. The trim removed 3 bases at V and 8 bases at J, leaving 4 bases unmatched. Germline V gene data show CDR1 as SGHKS and CDR2 as YYEKEE (reference sequence). This CDR3 has 14 residues.

This chain connects TRBV4-2 to TRBJ1-5; TRBD1 matches 7 bases. Looked up from germline, CDR1 is LGHNA and CDR2 is YNFKEQ. CDR3 size: 15 residues. V dropped 2 bases and J dropped 3; count of bases not matched to a gene: 4. CDR3 in DNA: TGTGCCAGCAGCCAATTTCAGGGGGACAATCAGCCCCAGCATTTT. Residues: CASSQFQGDNQPQHF.

The chain links TRBV5-1 to TRBJ1-2, with 9 nucleotides matching TRBD1. CDR1 is SGHRS, CDR2 YFSETQ, per germline. V lost 4 bases, J lost 4 bases, and 11 bases stayed unmatched. The CDR3 has 16 residues. CDR3 sequence: CASSKLGTGSGYGYTF. Written as DNA, the CDR3 is TGCGCCAGCAGCAAGCTTGGGACAGGGTCGGGCTATGGCTACACCTTC.

This clonotype was detected a few times. The chain uses TRBV12-3 or TRBV12-4 and TRBJ1-2; D is unresolved. This CDR3 has 13 amino acids. Trimming removed 4 bases at V and 4 bases at J, with 10 bases between. The CDR3 nucleotides are TGTGCCAGCAGTTCCCCGGAAACCTATGGCTACACCTTC. Protein product: CASSSPETYGYTF.

In this sample, this clonotype turned up a few times. V usage is TRBV11-3 and J usage is TRBJ2-5; 7 bases are a match to TRBD1. Germline CDR1 SGHNT, CDR2 YENEEA. The CDR3 consists of 15 residues. Trimming cost V 5 bases and J 6 bases; bases outside gene matches: 12. CDR3 sequence: CASSPGPDRDQTQYF. The DNA for the CDR3 is TGTGCCAGCAGCCCCGGACCCGACAGGGACCAGACCCAGTACTTC.

In this sample, this clonotype turned up a few times. V is TRBV7-9 and J is TRBJ2-5, with D tentatively TRBD1 (7 bases). The germline CDR1 and CDR2 sequences are SEHNR and FQNEAQ (reference sequence). This CDR3 is 16 amino acids long. Trimming cost V 4 bases and J 2 bases, with 17 bases left between them. The chain's CDR3 is CASSSSRDSPQETQYF. CDR3 in DNA: TGTGCCAGCAGCTCGTCGCGGGACAGCCCTCAAGAGACCCAGTACTTC.

This clonotype occurred many times. This rearrangement joins TRBV12-3 or TRBV12-4 to TRBJ2-1, with D uncertain. The CDR3 totals 12 residues. Trimming took 1 base from V and 6 from J, leaving 4 bases between them. The CDR3 is CASSLVANEQFF. CDR3 coding DNA: TGTGCCAGCAGTTTAGTTGCCAATGAGCAGTTCTTC.

This chain joins TRBV11-2 and TRBJ1-4, with D perhaps TRBD1 (5 bases). Looked up from germline, CDR1 is SGHAT and CDR2 is FQNNGV. V shed 5 bases and J shed 7 bases, with 17 bases lying between them. CDR3 size: 15 residues. CDR3 bases: TGTGCCAGCAGCCCCAAAGGGGCAGGAAGTGAAAAACTGTTTTTT. Its protein is CASSPKGAGSEKLFF.

The J gene is TRBJ2-3, the V gene TRBV29-1; 7 bases are shared with TRBD2. V trimming: 7 bases; J trimming: 2 bases; junction bases outside the gene matches: 9. The length of the CDR3 is 14 residues. CDR1 is SQVTM, CDR2 ANQGSEA, per germline. This chain's CDR3 is CSGAIAGVTDTQYF. CDR3 bases: TGCAGCGGGGCTATAGCGGGCGTCACAGATACGCAGTATTTT.

V gene TRBV24-1 combines with J gene TRBJ2-3; possibly TRBD2 for D (7 bases). Germline V gene sequence: CDR1 KGHDR, CDR2 SFDVKD. V lost 5 bases, J lost 5 bases, and 10 bases lay in between. The CDR3 has 13 residues. The CDR3 reads CATSVGGRDTQYF. The CDR3, as DNA: TGTGCCACCAGTGTCGGGGGGCGAGATACGCAGTATTTT.

J is TRBJ2-7 and V is TRBV10-3, with 7 positions matching TRBD2. After removal of 2 bases from V and 6 bases from J, the junction contained 7 bases not matched to a gene. This CDR3 comprises 14 residues. Germline V gives CDR1 ENHRY, CDR2 SYGVKD. In DNA, the CDR3 is TGTGCCATCAGTGAGGTGGGCGGGAGTGGCGAGCAGTACTTC. This gives the protein CAISEVGGSGEQYF.